These 24 T cell receptor beta chains were all obtained from the same sample, sequenced in a study of PD-1 blockade in classical Hodgkin lymphoma (dated by TCRdb to about 2020). The meaning of the sample's time point label: newly diagnosed, previously untreated cHL patient sample. Receptor amplification or capture employed the immunoSEQ multiplex PCR assay. In TCRdb, the immuneACCESS table is reduced to in-frame sequences with V and J assigned. These tables do not hold every clone; where another copy was compared, an unresolved V gene accounts for under half, and the others remain unexplained. Here the sample has more than 15,000 clones; roughly 87% occur a single time. The ten largest make up around 3.9% of the sample. Sequenced sample: peripheral blood mononuclear cells (PBMCs). The receptor set was obtained from a human donor with classical Hodgkin lymphoma.

The V and J genes are TRBV11-3 and TRBJ2-7; D is undetermined. CDR3 length equals 11 residues. Germline CDR1 is SGHNT and CDR2 is YENEEA. V was trimmed by 8 bases and J by 4 bases, leaving 9 bases between them. CDR3 residues: CASGRGYEQYF. As DNA, the CDR3 is TGTGCCAGCGGAAGAGGTTACGAGCAGTACTTC.

The chain couples TRBV30 to TRBJ2-5; tentative D call: TRBD1 (6 bases). The ends were cut back, 0 bases at V and 5 bases at J, with 10 bases in the middle. CDR1 and CDR2 (germline): GTSNPN, SVGIG (reference sequence). The length of the CDR3 is 13 residues. The DNA of the CDR3 is TGTGCCTGGAGTGTGGGAACAGGGGAGACCCAGTACTTC. Protein product: CAWSVGTGETQYF.

This sequence joins TRBV11-1 and TRBJ2-7; 11 positions agree with TRBD1. This CDR3 comprises 16 residues. V was clipped by 5 bases and J by 0 bases; unmatched bases: 6. Per the germline V gene, CDR1 is SGHAT and CDR2 is FQDESV (reference sequence). For the CDR3, the DNA is TGTGCCAGCAGCGGCGGACAGGGGGCCGTCTCCTACGAGCAGTACTTC. It specifies CASSGGQGAVSYEQYF. Full variable domain (outside the CDR3, taken from reference TRBV11-1 and TRBJ2-7): EAEVAQSPRYKITEKSQAVAFWCDPISGHATLYWYRQILGQGPELLVQFQDESVVDDSQLPKDRFSAERLKGVDSTLKIQPAELGDSAMYLCASSGGQGAVSYEQYFGPGTRLTVT.

V is TRBV19 and J is TRBJ2-3; 12 bases line up with TRBD2. CDR1 and CDR2 (germline): LNHDA, SQIVND (reference sequence). The CDR3 runs 14 residues. J lost 10 bases, V lost 5 bases, and 7 bases had no gene match. The CDR3 protein is CASSARTSGAPQYF. The CDR3 nucleotides read TGTGCCAGTAGTGCAAGGACTAGCGGGGCCCCGCAGTATTTT.

The chain joins TRBV28 to TRBJ2-2; the D gene is possibly TRBD2 (7 bases). Germline V gives CDR1 MDHEN, CDR2 SYDVKM. V was trimmed by 8 bases and J by 9 bases, leaving 19 bases between them. This CDR3 region has 14 residues. This chain's CDR3 is CASSSGGATRELFF. The CDR3 DNA follows: TGTGCCAGCTCCAGTGGGGGGGCTACCAGGGAGCTGTTTTTT.

The genes are TRBV27 and TRBJ2-6; D call uncertain. From germline, CDR1 is MNHEY and CDR2 SMNVEV (reference sequence). This CDR3 is 15 amino acids long. Between the trimmed V and J ends, which lost 6 bases and 0 bases, there was a span of 9 bases. CDR3 coding DNA: TGTGCCAGCAGACCCTGGAGCTCTGGGGCCAACGTCCTGACTTTC. Residues: CASRPWSSGANVLTF. The full variable domain, in which reference TRBV27 and TRBJ2-6 provide the parts outside the CDR3, is EAQVTQNPRYLITVTGKKLTVTCSQNMNHEYMSWYRQDPGLGLRQIYYSMNVEVTDKGDVPEGYKVSRKEKRNFPLILESPSPNQTSLYFCASRPWSSGANVLTFGAGSRLTVL.

CDR3 nucleotides: TGTGCCACCAGCAGAGATACAAGGGATTGGGGGTATGGCTACACCTTC. Amino acid sequence: CATSRDTRDWGYGYTF. The chain is built from TRBV15 and TRBJ1-2, with a possible D match to TRBD1 (5 bases). The CDR3 contains 16 residues. Germline loops: CDR1 LNHNV, CDR2 YYDKDF (reference sequence). V gave up 0 bases and J gave up 5 bases, with 16 bases separating them.

This rearrangement joins TRBV7-7 to TRBJ1-1; D is unclear. Trimming shortened V by 4 bases and J by 1 base, and 7 bases separated the two germline ends. The germline gives CDR1 SSHAT, CDR2 FNYEAQ (reference sequence). The CDR3 is 13 amino acids. DNA of the CDR3: TGTGCCAGCAGCTCCTCGAGGAACACTGAAGCTTTCTTT. Its protein product is CASSSSRNTEAFF. The full variable domain, its missing parts supplied by reference TRBV7-7 and TRBJ1-1, is GAGVSQSPRYKVTKRGQDVTLRCDPISSHATLYWYQQALGQGPEFLTYFNYEAQPDKSGLPSDRFSAERPEGSISTLTIQRTEQRDSAMYRCASSSSRNTEAFFGQGTRLTVV.

This chain joins TRBV27 and TRBJ2-3; 9 bases line up with TRBD2. The V segment lost 6 bases and the J segment 2 bases; nucleotides outside the gene matches: 6. This CDR3 spans 15 amino acids. CDR1 is MNHEY and CDR2 is SMNVEV in the germline V gene (reference sequence). Here the CDR3 reads CASSRLAGTTDTQYF. Written as DNA, the CDR3 is TGTGCCAGCAGCCGCCTAGCGGGAACCACAGATACGCAGTATTTT.

This rearrangement joins TRBV2 to TRBJ1-5; 7 bases line up with TRBD1. CDR1 is SNHLY and CDR2 is FYNNEI in the germline V gene. The CDR3 is 14 amino acids. After removal of 8 bases from V and 3 bases from J, the junction contained 7 bases not matched to a gene. Here the CDR3 reads CASRRQGINQPQHF. The CDR3 DNA is TGTGCCAGCCGGAGACAGGGAATCAATCAGCCCCAGCATTTT.

The V and J genes are TRBV11-2 and TRBJ2-7; possible D gene TRBD1, 6 bases. V was pared by 5 bases and J by 1 base, with 12 bases between. The CDR3 has 14 amino acids. Germline CDR1 SGHAT, CDR2 FQNNGV. CDR3 loop: CASSDGTRSYEQYF. In DNA, the CDR3 is TGTGCCAGCAGCGACGGGACAAGGTCCTACGAGCAGTACTTC. Filled out from reference TRBV11-2 and TRBJ2-7, the complete variable domain reads EAGVAQSPRYKIIEKRQSVAFWCNPISGHATLYWYQQILGQGPKLLIQFQNNGVVDDSQLPKDRFSAERLKGVDSTLKIQPAKLEDSAVYLCASSDGTRSYEQYFGPGTRLTVT.

V and J are TRBV19 and TRBJ2-1; D might be TRBD1 or TRBD2, each matching 5 bases. The germline CDR1 and CDR2 sequences are LNHDA and SQIVND (reference sequence). This CDR3 is 14 amino acids long. V lost 7 bases, J lost 3 bases, and 13 bases lay in between. The CDR3 DNA reads as TGTGCCAGTACAAGAGGGGCTAACTACAATGAGCAGTTCTTC. This codes for CASTRGANYNEQFF.

The chain recombines TRBV7-2 with TRBJ2-3; 7 bases line up with TRBD2. J lost 0 bases, V lost 3 bases, and 12 bases had no gene match. Germline V lookup: CDR1 SGHTA, CDR2 FQGNSA. The CDR3 is made up of 18 amino acids. CDR3 bases: TGTGCCAGCAGCTTTTGGCTAGCGGACTTTACTAGCACAGATACGCAGTATTTT. Protein product: CASSFWLADFTSTDTQYF. Filled out from reference TRBV7-2 and TRBJ2-3, the complete variable domain reads GAGVSQSPSNKVTEKGKDVELRCDPISGHTALYWYRQSLGQGLEFLIYFQGNSAPDKSGLPSDRFSAERTGGSVSTLTIQRTQQEDSAVYLCASSFWLADFTSTDTQYFGPGTRLTVL.

This chain joins TRBV7-2 and TRBJ1-1; weak D call: TRBD1 (6 bases). The CDR3 totals 16 residues. Germline V gene data show CDR1 as SGHTA and CDR2 as FQGNSA. Trimming left V 1 base short and J 4 bases short, with 16 bases between. The CDR3 region has the DNA TGTGCCAGCAGCTTAGGTACAGGGTGGGTGGGCACTGAAGCTTTCTTT. This sequence encodes CASSLGTGWVGTEAFF.

The CDR3 region has the DNA TGTGCCAGCAGCCTCACCGGGACTGCAACCTACGAGCAGTACTTC. This encodes CASSLTGTATYEQYF. This sequence joins TRBV7-2 and TRBJ2-7; a possible D gene is TRBD2 (6 bases). From germline, CDR1 is SGHTA and CDR2 FQGNSA. V dropped 5 bases and J dropped 2 bases, with 16 bases sitting between them. The CDR3 covers 15 residues.

This chain uses TRBV28 with TRBJ1-2; perhaps TRBD1 as D (6 bases). The germline V and J ends were trimmed by 5 bases and 4 bases, with 14 bases remaining between them. This CDR3 is 14 amino acids long. The germline gives CDR1 MDHEN, CDR2 SYDVKM. CDR3 DNA: TGTGCCAGCAGTATCGGGGGCGACCTCTATGGCTACACCTTC. Its translation is CASSIGGDLYGYTF.

This CDR3 is CASGGQGLNSPLHF. Here the CDR3 DNA reads TGTGCCAGTGGGGGGCAGGGACTAAATTCACCCCTCCACTTT. This chain connects TRBV6-5 to TRBJ1-6; D might be TRBD1 (6 bases). With 9 bases removed from V and 7 bases from J, the gap between germline ends came to 16 bases. The CDR3 spans 14 residues. Per the germline V gene, CDR1 is MNHEY and CDR2 is SVGAGI.

The CDR3 is CASSSSSSGSTDTQYF. The CDR3 nucleotides read TGTGCCAGCAGTTCAAGTTCTAGCGGGAGCACAGATACGCAGTATTTT. The chain recombines TRBV28 with TRBJ2-3; 8 nucleotides line up with TRBD2. Germline assignment: CDR1 MDHEN and CDR2 SYDVKM. This CDR3 contains 16 residues. The V gene end was trimmed by 4 bases and the J gene end by 0 bases; junction bases not matched to a gene: 6.

The chain employs TRBV5-5 and TRBJ1-6, with a weak D call TRBD1 (6 bases). The CDR3 has 15 amino acids. V was trimmed by 4 bases and J by 3 bases, leaving 11 bases between them. Germline lookup yields CDR1 SGHKS and CDR2 YYEKEE (reference sequence). The CDR3 bases are TGTGCCAGCAGCCCCAGGACAGTCTATAATTCACCCCTCCACTTT. Translated, it gives CASSPRTVYNSPLHF.

The chain uses TRBV5-1 and TRBJ2-1, with TRBD2 identical over 9 bases. The CDR3 covers 15 residues. Germline V gene lookup returns CDR1 SGHRS and CDR2 YFSETQ. V lost 2 bases to trimming and J lost 7 bases; unmatched junction nucleotides: 7. Written as DNA, the CDR3 is TGCGCCAGCAGCTTATTAGCGGGAGCTGTAAATGAGCAGTTCTTC. Its translation: CASSLLAGAVNEQFF.

The chain is built from TRBV7-2 and TRBJ2-3; TRBD2 matches at 7 bases. The germline V gene encodes CDR1 SGHTA and CDR2 FQGNSA. With V trimmed by 2 bases and J by 2 bases, 13 bases remained unmatched. The CDR3 extends over 18 amino acids. Written as DNA, the CDR3 is TGTGCCAGCAGCTTATCCCCCCTTGCGGGAGTAAACACAGATACGCAGTATTTT. As protein: CASSLSPLAGVNTDTQYF.

V usage is TRBV2 and J usage is TRBJ1-2, with TRBD1 identical over 9 bases. The CDR3 totals 15 residues. The V gene's germline CDR1 is SNHLY and CDR2 FYNNEI. V dropped 7 bases and J dropped 2; count of bases not matched to a gene: 8. Here the CDR3 DNA reads TGTGCCAGCACCCCGGGACAGGGATTGAACTATGGCTACACCTTC. Encoded protein: CASTPGQGLNYGYTF. The full variable domain, completed using reference TRBV2 and TRBJ1-2, is EPEVTQTPSHQVTQMGQEVILRCVPISNHLYFYWYRQILGQKVEFLVSFYNNEISEKSEIFDDQFSVERPDGSNFTLKIRSTKLEDSAMYFCASTPGQGLNYGYTFGSGTRLTVV.

The V and J genes are TRBV4-3 and TRBJ2-1, with 14 bases fitting TRBD2. Germline V gives CDR1 LGHNA, CDR2 YSLEER. The V and J ends lost 1 base and 0 bases, in that order; junction bases with no gene match: 2. The CDR3 consists of 18 residues. The DNA of the CDR3 is TGCGCCAGCAGCCAAGGACTAGCGGGGGGGTCCTCCTACAATGAGCAGTTCTTC. Its translation: CASSQGLAGGSSYNEQFF.

This clone has just a few counts. This chain links TRBV4-1 with TRBJ1-3; D gene uncertain. CDR3 length: 18 residues. Germline V gene sequence: CDR1 MGHRA, CDR2 YSYEKL. Trimming left V 0 bases short and J 3 bases short, with 18 bases between. In nucleotides, the CDR3 is TGCGCCAGCAGCCAAGAATTCGGGTTGGTGGGGTATGGAAACACCATATATTTT. Encoded protein: CASSQEFGLVGYGNTIYF.